This is a list of T cell receptor beta chains from one sample in a study of early T cells in non-severe SARS-CoV-2 infection. One entry per CDR3 protein, called by TCRdb with MiXCR from the 5' RACE reads. The data show fewer than 120,000 distinct CDR3 sequences, roughly an eighth seen once. Here the sequenced sample was whole blood, taken at baseline. These receptors were collected from an adult who was a healthcare worker with PCR-confirmed SARS-CoV-2 infection or an uninfected control (not recorded which). Each CDR3 is given with its conserved first and last residue. The order of the fields is V gene, D gene, clone size, J gene, CDR3 DNA, CDR3 protein. The D gene is left open where the match is weak. Clone size is stated in some rows and not others, as once, few, many or a class when expanded.

V gene: TRBV7-9
D gene: TRBD2
clone size: -
J gene: TRBJ2-3
CDR3 DNA: TGTGCCAGCAGCGGACTAGCGGGAGACACAGATACGCAGTATTTT
CDR3 protein: CASSGLAGDTDTQYF

V gene: TRBV5-6
D gene: -
clone size: -
J gene: TRBJ1-5
CDR3 DNA: TGTGCCAGCAGCTCCGGGGGCGCTTATCAGCCCCAGCATTTT
CDR3 protein: CASSSGGAYQPQHF

V gene: TRBV20-1
D gene: -
clone size: -
J gene: TRBJ2-7
CDR3 DNA: TGCAGTGCTAGATTGACCACGGACTACGAGCAGTACTTC
CDR3 protein: CSARLTTDYEQYF

V gene: TRBV11-2
D gene: -
clone size: many
J gene: TRBJ2-1
CDR3 DNA: TGTGCCAGCAGCCCCAGTTACAGCCCTTACAATGAGCAGTTCTTC
CDR3 protein: CASSPSYSPYNEQFF

V gene: TRBV18
D gene: -
clone size: many
J gene: TRBJ1-1
CDR3 DNA: TGTGCCAGCTCACGTCCGGACCGAGTGAACACTGAAGCTTTCTTT
CDR3 protein: CASSRPDRVNTEAFF

V gene: TRBV20-1
D gene: TRBD2
clone size: many
J gene: TRBJ2-3
CDR3 DNA: TGCAGTGCTAGAGATCCTGGTAGCGGGGGGGACACAGATACGCAGTATTTT
CDR3 protein: CSARDPGSGGDTDTQYF

V gene: TRBV19
D gene: -
clone size: few
J gene: TRBJ1-4
CDR3 DNA: TGTGCCAGTTCACCCCAACAGGGAAGTTTTGAAAAACTGTTTTTT
CDR3 protein: CASSPQQGSFEKLFF

V gene: TRBV29-1
D gene: TRBD2
clone size: -
J gene: TRBJ2-1
CDR3 DNA: TGCAGCGTGACTAGCACGGGGCAGTTCTTC
CDR3 protein: CSVTSTGQFF

V gene: TRBV27
D gene: -
clone size: many
J gene: TRBJ1-5
CDR3 DNA: TGTGCCAGCAGCCTAATGGGGGGGCTCGAGCAGCCCCAGCATTTT
CDR3 protein: CASSLMGGLEQPQHF

V gene: TRBV24-1
D gene: -
clone size: few
J gene: TRBJ2-5
CDR3 DNA: TGTGCCACCAGTGGATCTCAGGGCCAAGAGACCCAGTACTTC
CDR3 protein: CATSGSQGQETQYF

V gene: TRBV5-4
D gene: -
clone size: many
J gene: TRBJ2-1
CDR3 DNA: TGTGCCAGCAGCTTGTATCAGAACAATGAGCAGTTCTTC
CDR3 protein: CASSLYQNNEQFF

V gene: TRBV7-2
D gene: -
clone size: few
J gene: TRBJ1-2
CDR3 DNA: TGTGCCAGCAGCCGAATAAGGACAGAAAGGAACTATGGCTACACCTTC
CDR3 protein: CASSRIRTERNYGYTF

V gene: TRBV29-1
D gene: -
clone size: many
J gene: TRBJ2-1
CDR3 DNA: TGCAGCGTTGAAGGCTACCCACGAACCTACAATGAGCAGTTCTTC
CDR3 protein: CSVEGYPRTYNEQFF

V gene: TRBV4-1
D gene: -
clone size: few
J gene: TRBJ2-3
CDR3 DNA: TGCGCCAGCAGCCAAGTGTACGGGTCCACAGATACGCAGTATTTT
CDR3 protein: CASSQVYGSTDTQYF

V gene: TRBV30
D gene: -
clone size: -
J gene: TRBJ2-7
CDR3 DNA: TGTGCCTGGAGTGCTTCGGAAGGCTACGAGCAGTACTTC
CDR3 protein: CAWSASEGYEQYF

V gene: TRBV2
D gene: -
clone size: -
J gene: TRBJ2-7
CDR3 DNA: TGTGCCAGCCCGGGCGGAACCTACGAGCAGTACTTC
CDR3 protein: CASPGGTYEQYF

V gene: TRBV20-1
D gene: -
clone size: -
J gene: TRBJ1-2
CDR3 DNA: TGCAGTGCCCCCCTGGGGCAGGGAAGGGGTGGCTACACCTTC
CDR3 protein: CSAPLGQGRGGYTF

V gene: TRBV29-1
D gene: -
clone size: -
J gene: TRBJ1-1
CDR3 DNA: TGCAGCGTGGGAGATAGCACTGAAGCTTTCTTT
CDR3 protein: CSVGDSTEAFF

V gene: TRBV5-5
D gene: -
clone size: -
J gene: TRBJ1-1
CDR3 DNA: TGTGCCAGCAGCGGAGTTTCCCGCACTGAAGCTTTCTTT
CDR3 protein: CASSGVSRTEAFF

V gene: TRBV29-1
D gene: -
clone size: few
J gene: TRBJ1-5
CDR3 DNA: TGCAGCGTTGTTCAAAACGGCAATCAGCCCCAGCATTTT
CDR3 protein: CSVVQNGNQPQHF

V gene: TRBV28
D gene: TRBD1
clone size: many
J gene: TRBJ1-2
CDR3 DNA: TGTGCCAGCAGTCACGGGGGGGACAGTATTGACTACACCTTC
CDR3 protein: CASSHGGDSIDYTF

V gene: TRBV6-1
D gene: -
clone size: many
J gene: TRBJ1-5
CDR3 DNA: TGTGCCAGCAGTGAGCAAAGAGGGATTAGCAATCAGCCCCAGCATTTT
CDR3 protein: CASSEQRGISNQPQHF

V gene: TRBV15
D gene: -
clone size: many
J gene: TRBJ2-7
CDR3 DNA: TGTGCCACCAGCAGAGGATACGAGCAGTACTTC
CDR3 protein: CATSRGYEQYF

V gene: TRBV29-1
D gene: -
clone size: many
J gene: TRBJ2-3
CDR3 DNA: TGCAGCGCGCATTACGGCACCCGGGGACCAGATACGCAGTATTTT
CDR3 protein: CSAHYGTRGPDTQYF

V gene: TRBV5-6
D gene: TRBD1
clone size: many
J gene: TRBJ1-1
CDR3 DNA: TGTGCCAGCAGCTTGGCGGCAGGGGGCTCGTGGAACACTGAAGCTTTCTTT
CDR3 protein: CASSLAAGGSWNTEAFF

V gene: TRBV20-1
D gene: -
clone size: -
J gene: TRBJ1-1
CDR3 DNA: TGCAGTGCTGGGAATACGAACACTGAAGCTTTCTTT
CDR3 protein: CSAGNTNTEAFF

V gene: TRBV5-1
D gene: TRBD1
clone size: -
J gene: TRBJ2-2
CDR3 DNA: TGCGCCAGCAGCTTGTCAAGGACAGGGGACACCGGGGAGCTGTTTTTT
CDR3 protein: CASSLSRTGDTGELFF

V gene: TRBV11-1
D gene: -
clone size: once
J gene: TRBJ1-1
CDR3 DNA: TGTGCCAGCAGCTTTCTATGGGGGCTGACTGAAGCTTTCTTT
CDR3 protein: CASSFLWGLTEAFF

V gene: TRBV29-1
D gene: TRBD1
clone size: -
J gene: TRBJ1-3
CDR3 DNA: TGCAGCGGAAATACAGGGGGAACCATATATTTT
CDR3 protein: CSGNTGGTIYF

V gene: TRBV29-1
D gene: TRBD1
clone size: -
J gene: TRBJ2-7
CDR3 DNA: TGCAGCGTAGAGGGGGCTCGCTACGAGCAGTACTTC
CDR3 protein: CSVEGARYEQYF

V gene: TRBV11-3
D gene: -
clone size: many
J gene: TRBJ1-6
CDR3 DNA: TGTGCCAGCAGCTTCAACTGGAATTCACCCCTCCACTTT
CDR3 protein: CASSFNWNSPLHF

V gene: TRBV6-2/TRBV6-3
D gene: TRBD2
clone size: -
J gene: TRBJ2-7
CDR3 DNA: TGTGCCACCAGGACTAGCGGGAGCTCCTACGAGCAGTACTTC
CDR3 protein: CATRTSGSSYEQYF

V gene: TRBV7-8
D gene: TRBD2
clone size: many
J gene: TRBJ2-5
CDR3 DNA: TGTGCCAGCAGCCGAGGACTAGCGGGGTTCCAAGAGACCCAGTACTTC
CDR3 protein: CASSRGLAGFQETQYF

V gene: TRBV7-2
D gene: TRBD2
clone size: few
J gene: TRBJ2-2
CDR3 DNA: TGTGCCAGCAGCCCCCGGACTAGCGGGAGGGGCACCGGGGAGCTGTTTTTT
CDR3 protein: CASSPRTSGRGTGELFF

V gene: TRBV11-3
D gene: -
clone size: many
J gene: TRBJ1-1
CDR3 DNA: TGTGCCAGCAGCGAGGACAGCAACACTGAAGCTTTCTTT
CDR3 protein: CASSEDSNTEAFF

V gene: TRBV2
D gene: -
clone size: few
J gene: TRBJ2-2
CDR3 DNA: TGTGCCAGCAGGGGACACATCCTGAACACCGGGGAGCTGTTTTTT
CDR3 protein: CASRGHILNTGELFF

V gene: TRBV12-3/TRBV12-4
D gene: -
clone size: many
J gene: TRBJ1-2
CDR3 DNA: TGTGCCAGCAGTCCACAGGGATATGGCTACACCTTC
CDR3 protein: CASSPQGYGYTF

V gene: TRBV7-3
D gene: TRBD2
clone size: many
J gene: TRBJ2-3
CDR3 DNA: TGTGCCAGCAGCTTAGACCCTAGCGGGGGTGGGGCAGATACGCAGTATTTT
CDR3 protein: CASSLDPSGGGADTQYF

V gene: TRBV7-9
D gene: -
clone size: few
J gene: TRBJ2-7
CDR3 DNA: TGTGCCAGCAGCTCTTTGAGGCTCGCGTGGGCGCAGTACTTC
CDR3 protein: CASSSLRLAWAQYF

V gene: TRBV3-1
D gene: TRBD1
clone size: -
J gene: TRBJ2-7
CDR3 DNA: TGTGCCAGCAGCCAATTGACAGGGGGCGAGCAGTACTTC
CDR3 protein: CASSQLTGGEQYF

V gene: TRBV5-1
D gene: TRBD2
clone size: few
J gene: TRBJ2-5
CDR3 DNA: TGCGCCAGCAGCCCGCAGACTAGCGGGGGGACGGAGACCCAGTACTTC
CDR3 protein: CASSPQTSGGTETQYF